This T cell receptor beta chain was obtained from a study of blood T cell repertoires in COVID-19. Study background: The samples span acute and convalescent COVID-19 from the United States, Italy and Spain.

The CDR3 sequence is 15 residues long. Germline V gene lookup returns CDR1 SGHNT and CDR2 YENEEA. V was cut by 1 base and J by 0 bases, with 7 bases left in between. As processed by the authors: Estimation of nucleated cell counts relied on the amplification of reference gene primers. Generated by immunoSEQ multiplex PCR, the TCRdb table keeps only in-frame clones and is missing some. V, J and clone size were drawn from that table, and D and trimming were deduced from the DNA. The repertoire holds about 240,000 clones, with approximately 83% as singletons. The source material was peripheral blood. The chain carries TRBV11-3 and TRBJ2-1, with no clear D. The TCR comes from a woman of 80 years or more with acute or convalescent COVID-19. CDR3 sequence (DNA): TGTGCCAGCAGCTTAGTTCTGAGCTCCTACAATGAGCAGTTCTTC. It codes for CASSLVLSSYNEQFF.